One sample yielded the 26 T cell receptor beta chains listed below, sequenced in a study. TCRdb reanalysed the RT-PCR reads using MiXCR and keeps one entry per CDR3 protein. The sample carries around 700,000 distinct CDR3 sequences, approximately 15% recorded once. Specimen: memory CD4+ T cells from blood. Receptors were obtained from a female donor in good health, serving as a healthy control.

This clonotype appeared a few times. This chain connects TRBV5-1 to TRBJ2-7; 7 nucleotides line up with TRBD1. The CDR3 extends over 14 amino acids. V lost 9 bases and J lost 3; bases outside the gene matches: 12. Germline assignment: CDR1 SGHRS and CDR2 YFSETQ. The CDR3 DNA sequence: TGCGCCACCCGGTTGGGGACAGAAAGCTACGAGCAGTACTTC. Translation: CATRLGTESYEQYF.

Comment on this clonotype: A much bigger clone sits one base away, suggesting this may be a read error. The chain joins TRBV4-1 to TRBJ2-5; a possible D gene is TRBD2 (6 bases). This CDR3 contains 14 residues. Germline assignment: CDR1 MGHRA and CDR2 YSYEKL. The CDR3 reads CSSSQEWRGETQYF. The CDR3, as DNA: TGCTCCAGCAGCCAAGAATGGCGGGGAGAGACCCAGTACTTC.

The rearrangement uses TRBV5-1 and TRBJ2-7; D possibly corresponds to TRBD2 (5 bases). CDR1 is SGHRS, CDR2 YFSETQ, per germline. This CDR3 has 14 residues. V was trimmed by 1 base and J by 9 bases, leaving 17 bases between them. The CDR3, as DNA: TGCGCCAGCAGCTTGAGGACTGATCTATCTGGGCAGTACTTC. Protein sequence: CASSLRTDLSGQYF.

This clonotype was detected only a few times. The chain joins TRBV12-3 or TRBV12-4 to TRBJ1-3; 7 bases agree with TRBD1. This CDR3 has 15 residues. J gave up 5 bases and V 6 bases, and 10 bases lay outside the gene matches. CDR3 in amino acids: CASSATGPTRNTIYF. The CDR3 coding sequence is TGTGCCAGCAGCGCGACAGGGCCTACAAGAAACACCATATATTTT.

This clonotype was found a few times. CDR3 region: CASSLQTSGGTQETQYF. The CDR3 DNA follows: TGCGCCAGCAGCCTCCAGACTAGCGGGGGAACCCAAGAGACCCAGTACTTC. This chain joins TRBV5-1 and TRBJ2-5; 12 bases align to TRBD2. CDR3 length equals 17 residues. V shed 4 bases and J 1 base; nucleotides not matched to a gene: 8. CDR1 SGHRS and CDR2 YFSETQ come from the germline V gene.

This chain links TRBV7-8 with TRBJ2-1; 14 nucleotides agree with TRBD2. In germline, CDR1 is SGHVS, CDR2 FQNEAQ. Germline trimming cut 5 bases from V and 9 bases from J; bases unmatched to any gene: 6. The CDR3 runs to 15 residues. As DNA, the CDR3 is TGTGCCAGCAGCCCGCGGACTAGCGGGGGGTCTGAGCAGTTCTTC. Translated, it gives CASSPRTSGGSEQFF.

CDR3 DNA: TGTGCCAGCACCCTAGACACCCCGAGTGCCCGGTTCTTC. This gives the protein CASTLDTPSARFF. This sequence joins TRBV7-2 and TRBJ2-1; D is ambiguous. V gave up 7 bases and J gave up 15 bases, with 22 bases separating them. The CDR3 is made up of 13 amino acids. CDR1 is SGHTA, CDR2 FQGNSA, per germline.

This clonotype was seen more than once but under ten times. CDR3: CASNGQGGSYEQYF. The CDR3 bases are TGCGCCAGCAACGGACAGGGGGGTTCCTACGAGCAGTACTTC. The chain links TRBV5-1 to TRBJ2-7; 10 nucleotides line up with TRBD1. Germline V CDR1 and CDR2: SGHRS, YFSETQ. Trimming removed 6 bases from V and 1 base from J; junction bases left unmatched: 4. CDR3 size: 14 residues.

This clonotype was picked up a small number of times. The CDR3 region is CASSQGPLSRQDTQYF. The CDR3 DNA reads TGCGCCAGCAGCCAAGGCCCCCTGAGTCGTCAGGATACGCAGTATTTT. This chain connects TRBV4-1 to TRBJ2-3, with D unresolved. V dropped 1 base and J dropped 6 bases, with 17 bases sitting between them. Germline loops: CDR1 MGHRA, CDR2 YSYEKL. CDR3 length: 16 residues.

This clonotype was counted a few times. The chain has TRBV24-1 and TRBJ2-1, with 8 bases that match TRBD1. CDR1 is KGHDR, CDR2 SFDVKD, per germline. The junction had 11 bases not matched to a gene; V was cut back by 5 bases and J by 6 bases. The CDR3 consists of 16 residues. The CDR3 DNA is TGTGCCACCAGTGGTCTTGGACAGGGTGCCATCAATGAGCAGTTCTTC. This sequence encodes CATSGLGQGAINEQFF.

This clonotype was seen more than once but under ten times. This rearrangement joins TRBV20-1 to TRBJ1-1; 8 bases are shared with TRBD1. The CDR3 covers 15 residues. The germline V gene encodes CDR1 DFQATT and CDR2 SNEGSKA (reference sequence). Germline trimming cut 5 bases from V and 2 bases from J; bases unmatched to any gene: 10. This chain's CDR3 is CSALRQGSGNTEAFF. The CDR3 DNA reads TGCAGTGCTCTCCGACAGGGGTCTGGAAACACTGAAGCTTTCTTT.

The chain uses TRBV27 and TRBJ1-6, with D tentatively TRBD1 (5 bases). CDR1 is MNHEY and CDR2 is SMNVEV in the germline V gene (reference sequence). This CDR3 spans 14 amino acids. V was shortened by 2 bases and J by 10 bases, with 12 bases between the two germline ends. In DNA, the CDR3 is TGTGCCAGCAGTTTAACGCTGGGGGGATCACCCCTCCACTTT. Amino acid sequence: CASSLTLGGSPLHF.

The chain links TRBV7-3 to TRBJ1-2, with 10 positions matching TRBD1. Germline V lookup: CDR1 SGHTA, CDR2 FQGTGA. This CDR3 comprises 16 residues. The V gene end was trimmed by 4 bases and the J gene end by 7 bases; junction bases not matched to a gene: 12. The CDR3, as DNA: TGTGCCAGCAGCTCTAAACCGGGACAGGGGATAGGTGGCTACACCTTC. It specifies CASSSKPGQGIGGYTF. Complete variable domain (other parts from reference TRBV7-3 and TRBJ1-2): GAGVSQTPSNKVTEKGKYVELRCDPISGHTALYWYRQSLGQGPEFLIYFQGTGAADDSGLPNDRFFAVRPEGSVSTLKIQRTERGDSAVYLCASSSKPGQGIGGYTFGSGTRLTVV.

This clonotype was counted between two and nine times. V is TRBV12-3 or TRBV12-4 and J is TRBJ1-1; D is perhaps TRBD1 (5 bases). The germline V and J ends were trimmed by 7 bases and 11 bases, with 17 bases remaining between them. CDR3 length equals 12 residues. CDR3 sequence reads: CASTKGAGQAFF. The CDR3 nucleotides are TGTGCCAGCACCAAAGGGGCGGGTCAGGCTTTCTTT.

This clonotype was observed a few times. DNA of the CDR3: TGCGCCAGCAGCTCACTAGTTTACAATGAGCAGTTCTTC. It encodes CASSSLVYNEQFF. The chain couples TRBV5-1 to TRBJ2-1; tentative D call: TRBD2 (5 bases). Trimming cost V 3 bases and J 4 bases, with 8 bases left between them. This CDR3 has 13 residues. CDR1 is SGHRS and CDR2 is YFSETQ in the germline V gene.

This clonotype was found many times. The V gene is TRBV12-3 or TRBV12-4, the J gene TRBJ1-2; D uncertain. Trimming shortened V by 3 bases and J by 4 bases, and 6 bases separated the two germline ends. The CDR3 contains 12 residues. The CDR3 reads CASSLWSYGYTF. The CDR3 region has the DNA TGTGCCAGCAGTTTGTGGAGCTATGGCTACACCTTC.

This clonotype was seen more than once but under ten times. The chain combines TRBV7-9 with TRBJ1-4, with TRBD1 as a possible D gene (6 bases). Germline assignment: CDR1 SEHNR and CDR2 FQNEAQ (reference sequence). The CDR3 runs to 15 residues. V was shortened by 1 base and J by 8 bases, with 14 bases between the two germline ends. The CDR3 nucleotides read TGTGCCAGCAGCTTAGGGACAGCCCCGACGGAAAAACTGTTTTTT. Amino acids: CASSLGTAPTEKLFF.

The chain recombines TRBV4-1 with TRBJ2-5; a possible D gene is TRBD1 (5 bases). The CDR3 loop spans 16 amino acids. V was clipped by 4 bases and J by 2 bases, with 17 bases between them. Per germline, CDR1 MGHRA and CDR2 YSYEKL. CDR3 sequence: CASSPTPQGPQETQYF. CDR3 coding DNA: TGCGCCAGCAGCCCAACCCCCCAGGGCCCACAAGAGACCCAGTACTTC.

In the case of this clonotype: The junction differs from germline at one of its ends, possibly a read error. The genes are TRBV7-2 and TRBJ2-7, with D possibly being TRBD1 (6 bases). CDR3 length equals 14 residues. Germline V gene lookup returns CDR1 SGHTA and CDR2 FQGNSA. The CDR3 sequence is CASNFNRVSYKQYF. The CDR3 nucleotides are TGTGCCAGCAACTTTAACAGGGTCTCCTACAAGCAGTACTTC.

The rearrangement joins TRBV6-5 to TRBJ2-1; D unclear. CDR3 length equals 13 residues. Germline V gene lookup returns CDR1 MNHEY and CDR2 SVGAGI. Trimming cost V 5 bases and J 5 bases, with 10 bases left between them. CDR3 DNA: TGTGCCAGCAGTCTTATAGGGCACAATGAGCAGTTCTTC. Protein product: CASSLIGHNEQFF.

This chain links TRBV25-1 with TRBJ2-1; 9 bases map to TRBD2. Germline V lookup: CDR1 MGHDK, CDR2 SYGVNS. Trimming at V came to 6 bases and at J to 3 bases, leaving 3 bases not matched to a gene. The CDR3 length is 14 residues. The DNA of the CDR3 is TGTGCCAGCAGGGTAGCGGGGGACTACAATGAGCAGTTCTTC. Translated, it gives CASRVAGDYNEQFF.

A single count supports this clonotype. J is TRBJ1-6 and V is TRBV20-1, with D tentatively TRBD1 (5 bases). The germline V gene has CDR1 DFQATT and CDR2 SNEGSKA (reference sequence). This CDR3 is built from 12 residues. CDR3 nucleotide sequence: TGCATGGGGGGGGAGGGCGATTCACCCCTCCACTTT. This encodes CMGGEGDSPLHF.

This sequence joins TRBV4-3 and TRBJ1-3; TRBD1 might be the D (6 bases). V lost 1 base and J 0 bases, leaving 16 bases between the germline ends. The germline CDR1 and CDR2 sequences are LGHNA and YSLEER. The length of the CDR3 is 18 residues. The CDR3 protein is CASSQVKSTGISGNTIYF. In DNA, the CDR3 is TGCGCCAGCAGCCAAGTAAAGTCGACAGGAATCTCTGGAAACACCATATATTTT.

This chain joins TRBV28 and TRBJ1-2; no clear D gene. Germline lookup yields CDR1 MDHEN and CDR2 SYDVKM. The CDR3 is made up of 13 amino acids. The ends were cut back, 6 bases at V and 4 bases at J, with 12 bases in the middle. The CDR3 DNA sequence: TGTGCCAGCAGCTCCGGAGGGAGCTATGGCTACACCTTC. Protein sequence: CASSSGGSYGYTF.

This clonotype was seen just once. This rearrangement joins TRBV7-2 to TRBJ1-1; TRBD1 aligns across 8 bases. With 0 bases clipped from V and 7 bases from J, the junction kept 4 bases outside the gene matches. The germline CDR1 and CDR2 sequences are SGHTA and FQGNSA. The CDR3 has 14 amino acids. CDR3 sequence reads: CASSLAFGQGEAFF. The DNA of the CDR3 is TGTGCCAGCAGCTTAGCCTTTGGACAGGGTGAAGCTTTCTTT.

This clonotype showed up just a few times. This CDR3 reads CASSSNQGPIYF. CDR3 DNA: TGTGCCAGCAGCTCGAACCAAGGACCCATATATTTT. V is TRBV7-9 and J is TRBJ1-3; D unclear. The germline V gene encodes CDR1 SEHNR and CDR2 FQNEAQ (reference sequence). Trimming took 4 bases from V and 11 from J, leaving 12 bases between them. The CDR3 length is 12 residues.